The rows below give T cell receptor beta chains drawn from one sample of a study of cytomegalovirus exposure and HLA in healthy donors. TCRdb keeps only in-frame clones here, not all; method: immunoSEQ multiplex PCR. The sample shows under 200,000 clones, around 80% of them seen only once. The sample was PBMCs. The origin of the receptors is a woman aged 30 to 39 in good health and CMV-seropositive. Each CDR3 is given with its conserved first and last residue. Each record gives: V gene, J gene, clone size, D gene, CDR3 DNA, CDR3 protein. A D gene is named only where the DNA matches it firmly. Expanded clones get a size class; other rows say once, few or many, or leave the size out.

v_call: TRBV6-1; j_call: TRBJ2-3; clone_size: .; d_call: TRBD2; cdr3_nt: TGTGCCAGCAGGTGGACTAGCGGGGCAGATACGCAGTATTTT; cdr3_aa: CASRWTSGADTQYF
v_call: TRBV6-6; j_call: TRBJ1-1; clone_size: .; d_call: .; cdr3_nt: TGTGCCAGCAGTTACTCGGGCAGGGAGAACACTGAAGCTTTCTTT; cdr3_aa: CASSYSGRENTEAFF
v_call: TRBV28; j_call: TRBJ2-3; clone_size: .; d_call: .; cdr3_nt: TGTGCCAGCATCCCAAAGGCAGCGGGCTGGAGGGCAGATACGCAGTATTTT; cdr3_aa: CASIPKAAGWRADTQYF
v_call: TRBV18; j_call: TRBJ2-1; clone_size: .; d_call: TRBD1; cdr3_nt: TGTGCCAGCTCAACCAGGGGGTCCACCTACAATGAGCAGTTCTTC; cdr3_aa: CASSTRGSTYNEQFF
v_call: TRBV6-1; j_call: TRBJ1-1; clone_size: .; d_call: TRBD1; cdr3_nt: TGTGCCAGCAGTGAACGGACAGGGAACACTGAAGCTTTCTTT; cdr3_aa: CASSERTGNTEAFF
v_call: TRBV28; j_call: TRBJ1-2; clone_size: .; d_call: TRBD1; cdr3_nt: TGTGCCAGCAGTTTACGGACAGGGTATTATGGCTACACCTTC; cdr3_aa: CASSLRTGYYGYTF
v_call: TRBV6-1; j_call: TRBJ1-5; clone_size: .; d_call: .; cdr3_nt: TGTGCCAGCAGTGAACATCGAGGGAGGCGGTTCTATCAGCCCCAGCATTTT; cdr3_aa: CASSEHRGRRFYQPQHF
v_call: TRBV28; j_call: TRBJ1-6; clone_size: .; d_call: TRBD1; cdr3_nt: TGTGCCAGCAGTGCTCAGGGGGCGGGCTCCTATAATTCACCCCTCCACTTT; cdr3_aa: CASSAQGAGSYNSPLHF
v_call: TRBV6-5; j_call: TRBJ2-5; clone_size: .; d_call: .; cdr3_nt: TGTGCCAGCAGCCTCAGGGCAGACAGCTGGGAGACCCAGTACTTC; cdr3_aa: CASSLRADSWETQYF
v_call: TRBV6-5; j_call: TRBJ2-7; clone_size: .; d_call: .; cdr3_nt: TGTGCCAGCAGTCTCAGGGGACACGAGCAGTACTTC; cdr3_aa: CASSLRGHEQYF
v_call: TRBV28; j_call: TRBJ1-5; clone_size: .; d_call: .; cdr3_nt: TGTGCCAGCAATACAGGGCATCAGCCCCAGCATTTT; cdr3_aa: CASNTGHQPQHF
v_call: TRBV21-1; j_call: TRBJ1-2; clone_size: .; d_call: .; cdr3_nt: TGTGCCAGCAGCAAAGCCAAACCTCCGGGGAGCGACTATGGCTACACCTTC; cdr3_aa: CASSKAKPPGSDYGYTF
v_call: TRBV7-2; j_call: TRBJ2-3; clone_size: .; d_call: .; cdr3_nt: TGTGCCAGCAGCCCAGGGTCCCCAGATACGCAGTATTTT; cdr3_aa: CASSPGSPDTQYF
v_call: TRBV7-9; j_call: TRBJ1-2; clone_size: few; d_call: TRBD1; cdr3_nt: TGTGCCAGCAGCCTGGGACAGGGTACTGAGGCCACCTTC; cdr3_aa: CASSLGQGTEATF
v_call: TRBV19; j_call: TRBJ2-3; clone_size: .; d_call: .; cdr3_nt: TGTGCCAGTAGACTAGACGGCACAGATACGCAGTATTTT; cdr3_aa: CASRLDGTDTQYF
v_call: TRBV28; j_call: TRBJ2-1; clone_size: .; d_call: .; cdr3_nt: TGTGCCAGCAGTCGAGGATTGAGCTCCTACAATGAGCAGTTCTTC; cdr3_aa: CASSRGLSSYNEQFF
v_call: TRBV9; j_call: TRBJ2-1; clone_size: once; d_call: .; cdr3_nt: TGTGCCAGCAGCCGACAGAAGAGCTCCTACAATGAGCAGTTCTTC; cdr3_aa: CASSRQKSSYNEQFF
v_call: TRBV5-3; j_call: TRBJ1-4; clone_size: .; d_call: .; cdr3_nt: TGTGCCAGAAGCGTGACTCCACACGAGCTAAAACTGTTTTTT; cdr3_aa: CARSVTPHELKLFF
v_call: TRBV29-1; j_call: TRBJ2-3; clone_size: few; d_call: TRBD1; cdr3_nt: TGCAGCGTCAAAGGGGGCCCTACTAGCACAGATACGCAGTATTTT; cdr3_aa: CSVKGGPTSTDTQYF
v_call: TRBV11-2; j_call: TRBJ2-6; clone_size: .; d_call: .; cdr3_nt: TGTGCCAGCAGCTTAGATCGGGGTCCTGGGGCCAACGTCCTGACTTTC; cdr3_aa: CASSLDRGPGANVLTF
v_call: TRBV11-3; j_call: TRBJ2-3; clone_size: .; d_call: .; cdr3_nt: TGTGCCAGCAGCCCCCGACTAGGAGGATCGACAGATACGCAGTATTTT; cdr3_aa: CASSPRLGGSTDTQYF
v_call: TRBV11-2; j_call: TRBJ2-7; clone_size: once; d_call: TRBD1; cdr3_nt: TGTGCCAGCAGCTTAAATTTCTTTCAGGGGGCGACCTACGAGCAGTACTTC; cdr3_aa: CASSLNFFQGATYEQYF
v_call: TRBV5-8; j_call: TRBJ2-5; clone_size: .; d_call: TRBD2; cdr3_nt: TGTGCCAGCCCCCCCTTGTCCCGACTAGCGGGGAGGTCTGGCGGGACCCAGTACTTC; cdr3_aa: CASPPLSRLAGRSGGTQYF
v_call: TRBV5-1; j_call: TRBJ2-2; clone_size: .; d_call: .; cdr3_nt: TGCGCCAGCAGCTGGGGGGTCGCGAACACCGGGGAGCTGTTTTTT; cdr3_aa: CASSWGVANTGELFF
v_call: TRBV4-1; j_call: TRBJ1-4; clone_size: once; d_call: .; cdr3_nt: TGCGCCAGCAGCCAAGACTCTACTAATGAAAAACTGTTTTTT; cdr3_aa: CASSQDSTNEKLFF
v_call: TRBV5-6; j_call: TRBJ2-3; clone_size: .; d_call: .; cdr3_nt: TGTGCCAGCAGCTTACAATCTACAGATACGCAGTATTTT; cdr3_aa: CASSLQSTDTQYF
v_call: TRBV15; j_call: TRBJ1-4; clone_size: .; d_call: .; cdr3_nt: TGTGCCACCAGCAGAGATTGGGGAGAGAATGAAAAACTGTTTTTT; cdr3_aa: CATSRDWGENEKLFF
v_call: TRBV6-1; j_call: TRBJ1-6; clone_size: .; d_call: .; cdr3_nt: TGTGCCAGCAGTGAAGCGCTGGCGGGCCTGAGTTTTAATTCACCCCTCCACTTT; cdr3_aa: CASSEALAGLSFNSPLHF
v_call: TRBV4-1; j_call: TRBJ1-6; clone_size: .; d_call: .; cdr3_nt: TGCGCCAGCAGCCTCCGGGACATTAATTCACCCCTCCACTTT; cdr3_aa: CASSLRDINSPLHF
v_call: TRBV7-2; j_call: TRBJ2-3; clone_size: .; d_call: TRBD1; cdr3_nt: TGTGCCAGCAGCTTAGTGCCGACAGGGGTTCAAGATACGCAGTATTTT; cdr3_aa: CASSLVPTGVQDTQYF
v_call: TRBV9; j_call: TRBJ1-2; clone_size: .; d_call: .; cdr3_nt: TGTGCCAGCAGCGCGACTCTTAGTCTTAACTATGGCTACACCTTC; cdr3_aa: CASSATLSLNYGYTF
v_call: TRBV15; j_call: TRBJ1-5; clone_size: .; d_call: TRBD1; cdr3_nt: TGTGCCACCAGCAGGGTTGACAGGGACAATCAGCCCCAGCATTTT; cdr3_aa: CATSRVDRDNQPQHF
v_call: TRBV10-2; j_call: TRBJ2-7; clone_size: .; d_call: TRBD2; cdr3_nt: TGCGCCAGCAGTTATAGCGGGGGTGTCGAGCAGTACTTC; cdr3_aa: CASSYSGGVEQYF
v_call: TRBV18; j_call: TRBJ1-5; clone_size: .; d_call: .; cdr3_nt: TGTGCCAGCTCACTGGAGGCAATATATAGCAATCAGCCCCAGCATTTT; cdr3_aa: CASSLEAIYSNQPQHF
v_call: TRBV2; j_call: TRBJ1-2; clone_size: once; d_call: .; cdr3_nt: TGTGCCAGCAGTGAAGTTCGGTCTGGCTACACCTTC; cdr3_aa: CASSEVRSGYTF
v_call: TRBV6-6; j_call: TRBJ2-2; clone_size: .; d_call: .; cdr3_nt: TGTGCCAGCAGTATCAGGGTCACCGGGGAGCTGTTTTTT; cdr3_aa: CASSIRVTGELFF
v_call: TRBV7-6; j_call: TRBJ2-2; clone_size: .; d_call: TRBD1; cdr3_nt: TGTGCCAGCAGCACCCTCCCGGGACAGGGGAAGGCCGGGGAGCTGTTTTTT; cdr3_aa: CASSTLPGQGKAGELFF
v_call: TRBV9; j_call: TRBJ1-1; clone_size: .; d_call: .; cdr3_nt: TGTGCCAGCAGCGTAGGGGGCTCGCGGGGGGTTTGGGCTGAAGCTTTCTTT; cdr3_aa: CASSVGGSRGVWAEAFF
v_call: TRBV7-8; j_call: TRBJ1-2; clone_size: .; d_call: .; cdr3_nt: TGTGCCAGCAGCTCTTTTGCGGGAATAAACTATGGCTACACCTTC; cdr3_aa: CASSSFAGINYGYTF
v_call: TRBV5-6; j_call: TRBJ2-7; clone_size: .; d_call: .; cdr3_nt: TGTGCCAGCAGCTCTGAGCCCCAACCCTACGAGCAGTACTTC; cdr3_aa: CASSSEPQPYEQYF
v_call: TRBV7-2; j_call: TRBJ2-5; clone_size: .; d_call: TRBD2; cdr3_nt: TGTGCCAGCAGCCTCCGGGCTAGCGGGGAGGAGACCCAGTACTTC; cdr3_aa: CASSLRASGEETQYF
v_call: TRBV9; j_call: TRBJ2-3; clone_size: once; d_call: .; cdr3_nt: TGTGCCAGCAGCCCCGGGACACTCAACACAGATACGCAGTATTTT; cdr3_aa: CASSPGTLNTDTQYF